The T cell receptor (beta chain) described here comes from a study of human T cells and chemical hapten exposure. Sample time point: patch test 1, 2 weeks after DPC sensitization. The treatment was: therapeutic diphenylcyclopropenone sensitization with weekly scalp DPC. The germline V gene encodes CDR1 SGHDT and CDR2 YYEEEE. The CDR3 is 15 amino acids. The germline V and J ends were trimmed by 5 bases and 0 bases, with 12 bases remaining between them. TCRdb ran MiXCR on the RACE reads and lists one entry per CDR3 protein. The sample lists roughly 200,000 distinct CDR3 sequences; about 22% were seen once.

The rearrangement joins TRBV5-6 to TRBJ1-3; a weak D match, TRBD1 (6 bases). This TCR came from a woman aged 50 to 60 with alopecia areata. Some clones in this sample may be carry-over from other donors' samples. This material consisted of whole blood, taken in connection with sensitization to the hapten diphenylcyclopropenone (DPC). The CDR3: CASSGDRISGNTIYF. CDR3 nucleotides: TGTGCCAGCAGTGGTGACAGGATCTCTGGAAACACCATATATTTT.